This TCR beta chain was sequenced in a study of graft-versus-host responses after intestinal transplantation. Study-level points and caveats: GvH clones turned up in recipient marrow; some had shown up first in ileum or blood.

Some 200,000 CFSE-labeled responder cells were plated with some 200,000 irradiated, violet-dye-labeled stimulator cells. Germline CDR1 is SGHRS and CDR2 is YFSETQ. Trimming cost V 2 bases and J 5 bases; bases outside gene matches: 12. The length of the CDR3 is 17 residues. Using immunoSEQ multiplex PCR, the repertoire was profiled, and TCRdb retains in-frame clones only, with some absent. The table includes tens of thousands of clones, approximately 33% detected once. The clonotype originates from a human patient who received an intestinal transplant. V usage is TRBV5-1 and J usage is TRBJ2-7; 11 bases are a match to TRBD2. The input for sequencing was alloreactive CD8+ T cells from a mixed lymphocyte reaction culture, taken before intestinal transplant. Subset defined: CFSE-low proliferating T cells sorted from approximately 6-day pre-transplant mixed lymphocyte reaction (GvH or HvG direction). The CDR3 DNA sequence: TGCGCCAGCAGCTTCCAACGACTAGCGGGGATCGTCCACGAGCAGTACTTC. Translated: CASSFQRLAGIVHEQYF.